The 26 T cell receptor beta chains below all came from one sample that was sequenced in a study of shared clonotypes between healthy human individuals. Generated by immunoSEQ multiplex PCR, the TCRdb table keeps only in-frame clones and is missing some. The table records some 1 million clones, around 74% of them present only once. The sequencing input was memory CD4+ T cells sorted from blood. The subset: CD45RA-negative fraction. The receptors come from a young man in good health.

The J gene is TRBJ2-7, the V gene TRBV6-6; D might be TRBD1 (6 bases). CDR1 is MNHNY, CDR2 SVGAGI, per germline (reference sequence). Trimming took 10 bases from V and 1 from J, leaving 14 bases between them. The CDR3 is made up of 13 amino acids. CDR3 coding DNA: TGTGCCACCAGACAGGTGGGGTCCTACGAGCAGTACTTC. It codes for CATRQVGSYEQYF.

This clone appeared a single time. Other DNA variants within this sample encode the same CDR3. The CDR3 is CASSLRLPQETQYF. The CDR3 coding sequence is TGCGCCAGCAGCTTACGACTACCCCAAGAGACCCAGTACTTC. This chain uses TRBV5-1 with TRBJ2-5, with D possibly matching TRBD2 (5 bases). Germline CDR1 is SGHRS and CDR2 is YFSETQ. V lost 2 bases and J lost 1, with 9 bases in between. This CDR3 contains 14 residues.

A single count supports this clone. This chain connects TRBV7-2 to TRBJ2-7; possibly TRBD2 for D (5 bases). Looked up from germline, CDR1 is SGHTA and CDR2 is FQGNSA. CDR3 length: 15 amino acids. The germline V and J ends were trimmed by 1 base and 0 bases, with 10 bases remaining between them. The CDR3 region is CASSLGGSASYEQYF. The CDR3 DNA is TGTGCCAGCAGCTTAGGAGGGTCAGCCTCCTACGAGCAGTACTTC.

In regard to this clone: A far larger clone differs by one base, so this is likely a read error. Other nucleotide sequences from this sample produce the same CDR3. The V and J genes are TRBV5-1 and TRBJ2-1, with TRBD2 identical over 7 bases. Germline CDR1 and CDR2: SGHRS and YFSETQ. The CDR3 runs 13 residues. Written as DNA, the CDR3 is TGCGCTAGCCGCTCCGGGGAGGGGCGAGAGCAGTTCTTC. Amino acids: CASRSGEGREQFF.

The rearrangement joins TRBV10-2 to TRBJ1-2; perhaps TRBD1 as D (5 bases). Between the trimmed V and J ends, which lost 8 bases and 9 bases, there was a span of 19 bases. This CDR3 has 13 residues. Germline V gene sequence: CDR1 WSHSY, CDR2 SAAADI. The CDR3 bases are TGCGCCAGCGCCGCCGGGGCAGGAGCGCGCTACACCTTC. Encoded protein: CASAAGAGARYTF.

The chain combines TRBV10-2 with TRBJ2-6; D may be TRBD1 or TRBD2 (7 bases each). The CDR3 spans 18 residues. The germline CDR1 and CDR2 sequences are WSHSY and SAAADI. Trimming removed 0 bases at V and 3 bases at J, with 15 bases between. Here the CDR3 DNA reads TGCGCCAGCAGTGAGTCGAAGGGAGGGGGCTTTGGGGCCAACGTCCTGACTTTC. This encodes CASSESKGGGFGANVLTF.

The chain has TRBV6-1 and TRBJ1-2, with 8 bases matching TRBD1. The CDR3 is 16 residues long. Unmatched junction bases numbered 8, after V lost 1 base and J lost 4 bases. CDR1 and CDR2 (germline): MNHNS, SASEGT. CDR3 residues: CASSEVPGQETYGYTF. The CDR3 region has the DNA TGTGCCAGCAGTGAAGTCCCGGGACAGGAAACCTATGGCTACACCTTC.

The chain carries TRBV6-1 and TRBJ1-5; perhaps TRBD1 as D (6 bases). The CDR3 covers 12 residues. The germline CDR1 and CDR2 sequences are MNHNS and SASEGT. This CDR3 is CAERGAGQPQHF. CDR3 in DNA: TGTGCTGAGCGGGGGGCGGGTCAGCCCCAGCATTTT.

The V gene is TRBV2, the J gene TRBJ2-7, with 7 bases identical to TRBD2. Per germline, CDR1 SNHLY and CDR2 FYNNEI. This CDR3 region has 14 residues. V was clipped by 9 bases and J by 4 bases; unmatched bases: 12. The CDR3 loop reads CASRSSSGYYEQYF. The CDR3, as DNA: TGTGCCAGTAGGTCGTCTAGCGGTTATTACGAGCAGTACTTC.

The chain joins TRBV6-6 to TRBJ2-7; TRBD1 agrees at 7 bases. The length of the CDR3 is 12 residues. The V gene end was trimmed by 8 bases and the J gene end by 2 bases; junction bases not matched to a gene: 3. Germline V gene lookup returns CDR1 MNHNY and CDR2 SVGAGI (reference sequence). CDR3 amino acids: CASQTGTYEQYF. CDR3 in DNA: TGTGCCAGCCAGACAGGGACCTACGAGCAGTACTTC.

The chain couples TRBV2 to TRBJ1-5; 7 bases fit TRBD1. V gave up 4 bases and J gave up 4 bases; unmatched junction bases: 7. Germline CDR1 and CDR2: SNHLY and FYNNEI. The CDR3 totals 15 residues. CDR3 in DNA: TGTGCCAGCAGTGTAAACAGGGGCGCTAATCAGCCCCAGCATTTT. It yields the protein CASSVNRGANQPQHF.

The chain recombines TRBV6-6 with TRBJ2-7, with D tentatively TRBD1 (5 bases). This CDR3 comprises 11 residues. Trimming removed 6 bases at V and 6 bases at J, with 9 bases between. Per the germline V gene, CDR1 is MNHNY and CDR2 is SVGAGI (reference sequence). The CDR3 is CASRGHAEQYF. CDR3 nucleotides: TGTGCCAGCAGGGGGCACGCCGAGCAGTACTTC.

The count of this clone is one. V gene TRBV5-6 combines with J gene TRBJ1-5, with unresolved D. The CDR3 has 12 residues. With 0 bases removed from V and 9 bases from J, the gap between germline ends came to 7 bases. Germline loops: CDR1 SGHDT, CDR2 YYEEEE. CDR3 sequence reads: CASSLEGGPQHF. The CDR3 bases are TGTGCCAGCAGCTTGGAGGGCGGGCCCCAGCATTTT.

The chain is built from TRBV6-5 and TRBJ2-2; 7 bases match TRBD1. The CDR3 loop spans 13 amino acids. The J segment lost 6 bases and the V segment lost 8 bases, leaving 6 bases of the junction unmatched. The V gene's germline CDR1 is MNHEY and CDR2 SVGAGI. CDR3 DNA: TGTGCCAGCGGGACACAGGGGCCCGGGGAGCTGTTTTTT. Translating gives CASGTQGPGELFF.

The V and J genes are TRBV4-1 and TRBJ2-7; no clear D gene. CDR3 length: 15 residues. The germline V and J ends were trimmed by 0 bases and 0 bases, with 9 bases remaining between them. The germline V gene encodes CDR1 MGHRA and CDR2 YSYEKL. This CDR3 is CASSQEADPSYEQYF. CDR3 sequence (DNA): TGCGCCAGCAGCCAAGAGGCGGACCCCTCCTACGAGCAGTACTTC.

The chain couples TRBV11-2 to TRBJ2-3; 8 bases are shared with TRBD2. J gave up 3 bases and V 5 bases, and 10 bases lay outside the gene matches. CDR3 length: 16 residues. Germline-derived CDR1 and CDR2 are SGHAT and FQNNGV. DNA for the CDR3: TGTGCCAGCAGCAACCGTCCGGGACTAGGAACAGATACGCAGTATTTT. Translation: CASSNRPGLGTDTQYF.

This clone is a singleton in its sample. This sequence joins TRBV6-1 and TRBJ1-4; D is ambiguous. This CDR3 spans 14 amino acids. CDR1 and CDR2 from the germline V gene are MNHNS and SASEGT. Trimming cost V 1 base and J 7 bases, with 10 bases left between them. The CDR3 DNA is TGTGCCAGCAGTGAAGGGGCGAAGGGTGAAAAACTGTTTTTT. This gives the protein CASSEGAKGEKLFF.

With regard to this clone: Within the sample, other DNA sequences also encode this same CDR3. The genes are TRBV6-6 and TRBJ2-3; 7 positions agree with TRBD2. Per germline, CDR1 MNHNY and CDR2 SVGAGI (reference sequence). The CDR3 contains 14 residues. Trimming took 6 bases from V and 2 from J; bases not matched to a gene: 5. As DNA, the CDR3 is TGTGCCAGCAGAAGGGAGGGCCTCACAGATACGCAGTATTTT. It codes for CASRREGLTDTQYF.

V usage is TRBV5-1 and J usage is TRBJ1-1; weak D call: TRBD1 (5 bases). The CDR3 is made up of 14 amino acids. V gave up 0 bases and J gave up 7 bases, with 13 bases separating them. Germline V gene data show CDR1 as SGHRS and CDR2 as YFSETQ. This CDR3 is CASSLVGVDGEAFF. The CDR3 region has the DNA TGCGCCAGCAGCTTGGTAGGGGTTGACGGTGAAGCTTTCTTT. Combining the CDR3 with reference TRBV5-1 and TRBJ1-1 gives the whole variable domain KAGVTQTPRYLIKTRGQQVTLSCSPISGHRSVSWYQQTPGQGLQFLFEYFSETQRNKGNFPGRFSGRQFSNSRSEMNVSTLELGDSALYLCASSLVGVDGEAFFGQGTRLTVV.

The chain links TRBV5-3 to TRBJ2-3; 7 bases map to TRBD2. TRBV5-3 is recorded as an ORF, its role being uncertain. The CDR3 is 17 amino acids. V was clipped by 4 bases and J by 0 bases; unmatched bases: 11. The CDR3 DNA reads TGTGCCAGAAGCCAAGATGAGCGGGAACCTAGCACAGATACGCAGTATTTT. Translating it yields CARSQDEREPSTDTQYF.

Concerning this clone itself: A far larger clone is a single base away, which makes a read error likely. V is TRBV6-6 and J is TRBJ1-2; 9 positions match TRBD1. The CDR3 spans 14 residues. Trimming at V came to 11 bases and at J to 4 bases, leaving 11 bases not matched to a gene. CDR1 is MNHNY and CDR2 is SVGAGI in the germline V gene (reference sequence). The CDR3 sequence is CACTPGQGGYGYTF. The CDR3 DNA is TGTGCCTGCACCCCGGGACAGGGTGGCTATGGCTACACCTTC.

This chain joins TRBV5-4 and TRBJ2-7; a possible D gene is TRBD2 (5 bases). The CDR3 is made up of 14 amino acids. V dropped 2 bases and J dropped 0 bases, with 9 bases sitting between them. Germline lookup yields CDR1 SGHNT and CDR2 YYREEE (reference sequence). CDR3 sequence reads: CASSLYAGSYEQYF. For the CDR3, the DNA is TGTGCCAGCAGCTTATACGCGGGCTCCTACGAGCAGTACTTC. Variable domain in full (rest from reference TRBV5-4 and TRBJ2-7): ETGVTQSPTHLIKTRGQQVTLRCSSQSGHNTVSWYQQALGQGPQFIFQYYREEENGRGNFPPRFSGLQFPNYSSELNVNALELDDSALYLCASSLYAGSYEQYFGPGTRLTVT.

This CDR3 is CASSQPSAENTEAFF. The CDR3, as DNA: TGCGCCAGCAGCCAACCTTCGGCGGAGAACACTGAAGCTTTCTTT. The chain is built from TRBV4-1 and TRBJ1-1; D gene unclear. The CDR3 sequence is 15 residues long. Trimming took off 2 bases at V and 1 base at J, with 11 bases between the two ends. Germline lookup yields CDR1 MGHRA and CDR2 YSYEKL.

The chain has TRBV27 and TRBJ1-6; no clear D gene. Germline V gives CDR1 MNHEY, CDR2 SMNVEV (reference sequence). The V and J ends lost 2 bases and 10 bases respectively, with 12 bases between them. CDR3 length: 14 residues. The CDR3 loop is CASSLDTSRSPLHF. The CDR3 DNA sequence: TGTGCCAGCAGTTTAGACACCTCCCGGTCACCCCTCCACTTT.

The J gene is TRBJ1-1, the V gene TRBV10-3, with a possible D match to TRBD1 (6 bases). The CDR3 has 16 amino acids. CDR1 and CDR2 (germline): ENHRY, SYGVKD. Trimming removed 10 bases from V and 0 bases from J, with 21 bases in between. The CDR3: CATRTGLGGMNTEAFF. CDR3 DNA sequence: TGTGCCACCCGTACAGGGTTGGGAGGTATGAACACTGAAGCTTTCTTT.

V usage is TRBV19 and J usage is TRBJ1-5; 9 bases align to TRBD1. Trimming removed 7 bases from V and 0 bases from J; junction bases left unmatched: 7. Germline-derived CDR1 and CDR2 are LNHDA and SQIVND (reference sequence). CDR3 length: 16 amino acids. The CDR3 DNA is TGTGCCAGTAACCCCGGGACAGGGTATAGCAATCAGCCCCAGCATTTT. Translating it yields CASNPGTGYSNQPQHF.